This TCR beta chain was captured by sequencing in a study of T cells in Graves' hyperthyroidism and ophthalmopathy. Broader study findings: Stable hyperthyroidism was separated from ophthalmopathy by a model based on 13 V-J features.

Concerning this clonotype: Its cognate antigen is unknown.

Researchers amplified the TCR beta CDR3 regions from RNA transcripts. First-round RT-PCR with HTBI primers amplified the TCR CDR3 region. TCRdb reprocessed the multiplex PCR reads via MiXCR and lists one record per CDR3 protein. The sample consists of 270,000 or so distinct CDR3 sequences, around 25% of them appearing once. The receptor was derived from a man aged 40-55 years with Graves' hyperthyroidism that later progressed to Graves' ophthalmopathy. The specimen was blood.

CDR3 sequence reads: CSVEDRRNRGSGYTF. The CDR3 region has the DNA TGCAGCGTTGAAGATCGCCGGAACAGGGGTTCTGGCTACACCTTC. The chain recombines TRBV29-1 with TRBJ1-2, with 7 bases fitting TRBD1. This CDR3 has 15 residues. The germline gives CDR1 SQVTM, CDR2 ANQGSEA. With V trimmed by 0 bases and J by 7 bases, 11 bases remained unmatched.